This TCR beta chain is drawn from a study of blood T cell repertoires in COVID-19. Study in general: Samples of COVID-19 (acute and convalescent) were obtained from the United States, Italy and Spain. Sources were T cells, B-cell-depleted T cells, or PBMCs; the material itself was cDNA or gDNA.

Original processing methods: Amplified reference gene primers provided the basis for estimating nucleated cell counts. The protocol was immunoSEQ multiplex PCR, while the TCRdb copy is restricted to in-frame clones and leaves out a portion. The D gene and trimming were derived from the DNA, and the V and J assignments and clone size from that table. Among over 85,000 clones listed, more than 75% were seen once. This CDR3 comprises 22 residues. V was trimmed by 4 bases and J by 0 bases, leaving 30 bases between them. CDR1 and CDR2 (germline): LGHNA, YNFKEQ. The receptor was derived from a woman of 80 years or more with active COVID-19. Source material: peripheral blood. This chain joins TRBV4-2 and TRBJ2-2; possibly TRBD1 for D (5 bases). The CDR3 sequence is CASSPIFYNTDNRRPNTGELFF. The CDR3 nucleotides read TGTGCCAGCAGCCCTATATTTTATAACACAGACAACAGGCGGCCGAACACCGGGGAGCTGTTTTTT.